Listed below are T cell receptor beta chains from one sample, sequenced in a study of T-cell memory formation after mild COVID-19. TCRdb re-called the 5' RACE reads with MiXCR, one entry per CDR3 protein. Here the sample spans hundreds of thousands of distinct CDR3 sequences, 15% to 20% being singletons. Sequencing input: PBMCs or a T cell subset sorted from them (not recorded which). The receptors shown here come from an adult woman who had mild COVID-19 (a few samples of this study predate the infection). Cell type and time point are not known. The CDR3 runs from the conserved cysteine through the conserved F or W. Each record gives: V gene, clone size, J gene, CDR3 protein. Only part of the rows carry a size: once, few, many, or a class if the clone is expanded.

V: TRBV11-2
size: NA
J: TRBJ2-5
CDR3: CASSLDHWRGLQETQYF

V: TRBV14
size: NA
J: TRBJ2-1
CDR3: CASRGMPGNNEQFF

V: TRBV11-3
size: few
J: TRBJ2-2
CDR3: CASSPPSGSASGELFF

V: TRBV4-1
size: few
J: TRBJ1-5
CDR3: CASSQGVTGTDQPQHF

V: TRBV24-1
size: NA
J: TRBJ2-7
CDR3: CATSDTGTGVYEQYF

V: TRBV9
size: NA
J: TRBJ2-5
CDR3: CASSPRTSGLQETQYF

V: TRBV7-3
size: NA
J: TRBJ2-3
CDR3: CASDLTGVFSTDTQYF

V: TRBV12-3/TRBV12-4
size: NA
J: TRBJ2-1
CDR3: CASSFIGQGIEQFF

V: TRBV6-2/TRBV6-3
size: few
J: TRBJ1-1
CDR3: CASSHQHLRGGNTEAFF

V: TRBV2
size: NA
J: TRBJ1-1
CDR3: CASRNDLNTEAFF

V: TRBV3-1
size: NA
J: TRBJ1-1
CDR3: CASSYKGVGTEAFF

V: TRBV2
size: NA
J: TRBJ2-3
CDR3: CASGGQGRGNTQYF

V: TRBV20-1
size: few
J: TRBJ1-2
CDR3: CSARDATYGYTF

V: TRBV7-9
size: NA
J: TRBJ2-1
CDR3: CASSRNRVGNEQFF

V: TRBV11-3
size: few
J: TRBJ2-7
CDR3: CASNPRGQGLPYEQYF

V: TRBV11-2
size: NA
J: TRBJ1-1
CDR3: CASSLDIGDRERNTEAFF

V: TRBV7-2
size: few
J: TRBJ1-2
CDR3: CASSFYRVGGYTF

V: TRBV7-9
size: NA
J: TRBJ1-1
CDR3: CASSPDDRASEAFF

V: TRBV12-3/TRBV12-4
size: NA
J: TRBJ1-1
CDR3: CASSFGPKGTEAFF

V: TRBV6-6
size: NA
J: TRBJ2-1
CDR3: CASRTGTAIHNEQFF

V: TRBV10-3
size: few
J: TRBJ2-1
CDR3: CAISESSGGPPNEQFF

V: TRBV7-9
size: few
J: TRBJ1-6
CDR3: CASLGLEANSPLHF

V: TRBV18
size: few
J: TRBJ2-7
CDR3: CASSPPSYSYEQYF

V: TRBV20-1
size: few
J: TRBJ1-2
CDR3: CSASPARDYGYTF

V: TRBV6-2/TRBV6-3
size: few
J: TRBJ1-5
CDR3: CASSRDERQPQHF

V: TRBV7-9
size: many
J: TRBJ2-7
CDR3: CASSPAGQGLYEQYF

V: TRBV7-2
size: many
J: TRBJ1-5
CDR3: CASSVTRNQPQHF

V: TRBV20-1
size: NA
J: TRBJ1-1
CDR3: CSARAESMNTEAFF

V: TRBV27
size: NA
J: TRBJ1-1
CDR3: CASQLGRDTEAFF

V: TRBV5-6
size: NA
J: TRBJ2-1
CDR3: CASSLLGTLSRF

V: TRBV15
size: NA
J: TRBJ1-2
CDR3: CATSSRDRNYGYTF

V: TRBV6-6
size: few
J: TRBJ2-1
CDR3: CASSYSRGGVGYNEQFF

V: TRBV24-1
size: NA
J: TRBJ2-3
CDR3: CATSGQGASTDTQYF

V: TRBV19
size: NA
J: TRBJ2-7
CDR3: CASSSFSSGDRDYEQYF

V: TRBV20-1
size: NA
J: TRBJ1-1
CDR3: CSARQGINTEAFF

V: TRBV3-1
size: NA
J: TRBJ2-5
CDR3: CASTRNGRETQYF

V: TRBV11-3
size: NA
J: TRBJ2-1
CDR3: CASSSLLAGGRNEQFF

V: TRBV12-3/TRBV12-4
size: few
J: TRBJ2-7
CDR3: CASSHRTSYYEQYF

V: TRBV6-5
size: NA
J: TRBJ2-2
CDR3: CASSSKQTSGITGELFF

V: TRBV20-1
size: NA
J: TRBJ1-5
CDR3: CSVAQGDVVNQPQHF

V: TRBV7-3
size: few
J: TRBJ2-1
CDR3: CASSSENREGQFF

V: TRBV20-1
size: NA
J: TRBJ1-1
CDR3: CSATVRDLMNTEAFF